This T cell receptor (beta chain) was recorded in a study of Ad26.COV2.S vaccination and SARS-CoV-2 variants. The protocol was immunoSEQ multiplex PCR, while the TCRdb copy is restricted to in-frame clones and leaves out a portion. The sample yields around 400,000 clones, about nine tenths seen once. CDR1 is MGHRA, CDR2 YSYEKL, per germline. Trimming shortened V by 4 bases and J by 3 bases, and 16 bases separated the two germline ends. This CDR3 comprises 15 residues. Treatment of the sample: roughly 19 received Ad26.COV2.S at low or high dose, single or two shots; about five received placebo; per-sample allocation not given. Day 63 after the first injection of vaccine or placebo was the sampling time.

The chain couples TRBV4-1 to TRBJ2-7; tentative D call: TRBD1 (5 bases). This TCR derives from a person aged 18-65 years who received the Ad26.COV2.S COVID-19 vaccine or a placebo. The source was peripheral blood, collected in a trial of Ad26.COV2.S vaccine versus placebo. CDR3 amino acids: CASSPRDGAIYEQYF. CDR3 in DNA: TGCGCCAGCAGCCCGAGAGATGGGGCTATCTACGAGCAGTACTTC.